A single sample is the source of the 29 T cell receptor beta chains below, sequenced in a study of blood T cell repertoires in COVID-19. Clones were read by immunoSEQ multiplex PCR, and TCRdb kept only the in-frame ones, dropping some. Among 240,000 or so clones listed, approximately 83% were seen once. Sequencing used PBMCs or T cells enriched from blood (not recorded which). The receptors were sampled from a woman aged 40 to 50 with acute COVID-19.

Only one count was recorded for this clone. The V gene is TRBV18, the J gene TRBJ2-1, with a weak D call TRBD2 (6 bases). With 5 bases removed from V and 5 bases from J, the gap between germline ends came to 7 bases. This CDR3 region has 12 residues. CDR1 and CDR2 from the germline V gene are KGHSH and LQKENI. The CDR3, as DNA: TGTGCCAGCTCATCGGGGGACAATGAGCAGTTCTTC. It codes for CASSSGDNEQFF.

CDR3 residues: CASSSLAGAGTDTQYF. The CDR3 DNA reads as TGCGCCAGCAGCTCTCTAGCGGGAGCGGGGACAGATACGCAGTATTTT. This chain joins TRBV5-1 and TRBJ2-3; the match to TRBD2 covers 10 bases. Germline CDR1 SGHRS, CDR2 YFSETQ. V was pared by 3 bases and J by 3 bases, with 7 bases of the junction left unmatched. This CDR3 is built from 16 residues.

The CDR3 sequence: CASSPLRANTGELFF. The CDR3 nucleotides are TGCGCCAGCAGCCCCTTGCGGGCGAACACCGGGGAGCTGTTTTTT. The chain employs TRBV5-1 and TRBJ2-2; weak D call: TRBD2 (5 bases). V lost 4 bases and J lost 0, with 10 bases in between. This CDR3 contains 15 residues. Germline assignment: CDR1 SGHRS and CDR2 YFSETQ.

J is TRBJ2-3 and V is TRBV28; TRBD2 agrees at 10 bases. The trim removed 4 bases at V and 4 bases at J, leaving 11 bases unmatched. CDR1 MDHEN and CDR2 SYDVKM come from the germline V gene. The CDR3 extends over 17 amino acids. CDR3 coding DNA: TGTGCCAGCAGTTGGCCCGGTTTAAGCGGGAGGGCAGATACGCAGTATTTT. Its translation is CASSWPGLSGRADTQYF.

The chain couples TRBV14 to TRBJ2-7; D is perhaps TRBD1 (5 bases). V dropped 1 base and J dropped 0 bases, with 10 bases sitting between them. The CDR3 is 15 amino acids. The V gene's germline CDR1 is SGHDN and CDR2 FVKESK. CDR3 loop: CASSQGWTPSYEQYF. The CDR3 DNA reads TGTGCCAGCAGCCAAGGTTGGACACCCTCCTACGAGCAGTACTTC.

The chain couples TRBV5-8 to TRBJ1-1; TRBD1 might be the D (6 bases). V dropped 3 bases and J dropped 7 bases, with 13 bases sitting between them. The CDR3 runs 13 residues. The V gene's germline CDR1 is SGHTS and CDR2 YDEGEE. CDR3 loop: CASSSRGSDEAFF. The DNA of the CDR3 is TGTGCCAGCAGCTCCAGGGGATCGGATGAAGCTTTCTTT. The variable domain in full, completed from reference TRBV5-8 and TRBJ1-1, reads EAGVTQSPTHLIKTRGQQATLRCSPISGHTSVYWYQQALGLGLQFLLWYDEGEERNRGNFPPRFSGRQFPNYSSELNVNALELEDSALYLCASSSRGSDEAFFGQGTRLTVV.

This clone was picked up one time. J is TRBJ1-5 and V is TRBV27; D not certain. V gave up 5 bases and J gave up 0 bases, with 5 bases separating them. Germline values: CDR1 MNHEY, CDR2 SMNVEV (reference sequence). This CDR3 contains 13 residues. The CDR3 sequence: CASSTFSNQPQHF. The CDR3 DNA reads TGTGCCAGCAGTACATTTAGCAATCAGCCCCAGCATTTT.

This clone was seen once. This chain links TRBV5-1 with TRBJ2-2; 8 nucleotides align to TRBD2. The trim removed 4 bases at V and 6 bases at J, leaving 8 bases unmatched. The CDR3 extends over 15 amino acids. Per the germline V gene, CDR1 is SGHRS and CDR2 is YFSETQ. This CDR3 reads CASSLTTSASGELFF. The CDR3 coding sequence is TGCGCCAGCAGCCTAACGACTAGCGCGTCCGGGGAGCTGTTTTTT.

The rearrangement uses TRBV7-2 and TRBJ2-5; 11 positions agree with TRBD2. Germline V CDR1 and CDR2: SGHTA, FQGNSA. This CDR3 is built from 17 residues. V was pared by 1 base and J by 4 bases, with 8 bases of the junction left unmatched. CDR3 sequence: CASSLGLLAGGTETQYF. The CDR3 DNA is TGTGCCAGCAGCTTAGGGTTGCTAGCGGGAGGTACAGAGACCCAGTACTTC.

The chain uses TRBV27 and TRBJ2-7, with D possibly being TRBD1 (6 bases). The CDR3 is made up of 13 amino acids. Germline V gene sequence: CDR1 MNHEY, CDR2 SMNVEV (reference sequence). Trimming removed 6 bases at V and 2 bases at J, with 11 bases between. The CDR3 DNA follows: TGTGCCAGCAGCCCGGGACAAACCTACGAGCAGTACTTC. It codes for CASSPGQTYEQYF.

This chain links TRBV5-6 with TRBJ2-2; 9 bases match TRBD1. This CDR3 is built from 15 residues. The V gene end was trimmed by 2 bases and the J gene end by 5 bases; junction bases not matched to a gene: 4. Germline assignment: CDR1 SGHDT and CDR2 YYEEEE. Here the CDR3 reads CASSFRDRATGELFF. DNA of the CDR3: TGTGCCAGCAGCTTCCGGGACAGGGCAACCGGGGAGCTGTTTTTT.

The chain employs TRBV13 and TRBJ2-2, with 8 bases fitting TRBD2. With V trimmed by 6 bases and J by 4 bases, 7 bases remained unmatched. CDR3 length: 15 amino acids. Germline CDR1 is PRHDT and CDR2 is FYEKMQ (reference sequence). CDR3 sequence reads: CASSASGTSTGELFF. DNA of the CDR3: TGTGCCAGCAGTGCTTCCGGGACTAGCACCGGGGAGCTGTTTTTT.

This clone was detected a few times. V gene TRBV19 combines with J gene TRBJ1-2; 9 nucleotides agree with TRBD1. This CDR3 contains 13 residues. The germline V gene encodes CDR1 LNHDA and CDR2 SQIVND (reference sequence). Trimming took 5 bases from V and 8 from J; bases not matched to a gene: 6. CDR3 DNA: TGTGCCAGTAGTTTACCGGGACAGGGCGGCTACACCTTC. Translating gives CASSLPGQGGYTF. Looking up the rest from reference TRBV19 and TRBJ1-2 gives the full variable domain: DGGITQSPKYLFRKEGQNVTLSCEQNLNHDAMYWYRQDPGQGLRLIYYSQIVNDFQKGDIAEGYSVSREKKESFPLTVTSAQKNPTAFYLCASSLPGQGGYTFGSGTRLTVV.

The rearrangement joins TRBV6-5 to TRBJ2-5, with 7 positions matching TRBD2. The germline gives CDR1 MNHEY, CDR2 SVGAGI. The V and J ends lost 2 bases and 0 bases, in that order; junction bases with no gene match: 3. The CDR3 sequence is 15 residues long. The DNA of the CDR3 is TGTGCCAGCAGTTACAGTAGCGGGTACCAAGAGACCCAGTACTTC. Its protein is CASSYSSGYQETQYF.

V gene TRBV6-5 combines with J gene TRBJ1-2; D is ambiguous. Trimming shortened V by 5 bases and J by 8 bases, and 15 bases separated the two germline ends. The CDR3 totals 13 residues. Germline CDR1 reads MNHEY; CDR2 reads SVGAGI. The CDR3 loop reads CASSTMGGEGYTF. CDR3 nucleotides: TGTGCCAGCAGTACTATGGGCGGGGAAGGCTACACCTTC.

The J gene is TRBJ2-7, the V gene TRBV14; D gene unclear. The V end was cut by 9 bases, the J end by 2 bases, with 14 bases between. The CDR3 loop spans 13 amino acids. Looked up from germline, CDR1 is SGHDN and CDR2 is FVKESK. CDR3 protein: CARRAKPPYEQYF. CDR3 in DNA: TGTGCCAGACGAGCGAAGCCTCCCTACGAGCAGTACTTC.

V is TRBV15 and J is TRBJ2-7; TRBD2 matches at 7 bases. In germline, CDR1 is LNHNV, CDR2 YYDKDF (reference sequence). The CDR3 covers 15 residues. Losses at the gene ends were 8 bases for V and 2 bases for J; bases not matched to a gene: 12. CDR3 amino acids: CATGRASGAAYEQYF. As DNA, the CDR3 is TGTGCCACCGGGAGAGCTAGCGGAGCAGCCTACGAGCAGTACTTC.

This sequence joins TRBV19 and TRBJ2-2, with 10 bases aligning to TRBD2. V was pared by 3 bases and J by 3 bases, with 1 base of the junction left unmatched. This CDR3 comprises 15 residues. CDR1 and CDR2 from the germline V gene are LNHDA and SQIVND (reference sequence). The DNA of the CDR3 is TGTGCCAGTAGTATGACTAGCGGGTACACCGGGGAGCTGTTTTTT. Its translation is CASSMTSGYTGELFF.

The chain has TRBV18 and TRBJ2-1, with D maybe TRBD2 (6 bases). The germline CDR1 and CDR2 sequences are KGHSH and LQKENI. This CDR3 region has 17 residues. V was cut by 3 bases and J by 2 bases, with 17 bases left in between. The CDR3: CASSPLLGRGPYNEQFF. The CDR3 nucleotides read TGTGCCAGCTCACCGCTTTTAGGGCGGGGTCCCTACAATGAGCAGTTCTTC. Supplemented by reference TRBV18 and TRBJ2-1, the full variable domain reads NAGVMQNPRHLVRRRGQEARLRCSPMKGHSHVYWYRQLPEEGLKFMVYLQKENIIDESGMPKERFSAEFPKEGPSILRIQQVVRGDSAAYFCASSPLLGRGPYNEQFFGPGTRLTVL.

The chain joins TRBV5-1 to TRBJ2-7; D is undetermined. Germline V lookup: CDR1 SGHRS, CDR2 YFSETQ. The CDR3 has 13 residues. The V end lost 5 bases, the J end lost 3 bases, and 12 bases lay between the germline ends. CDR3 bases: TGCGCCAGCAGTGACACCCACCGCTACGAGCAGTACTTC. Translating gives CASSDTHRYEQYF.

Written as DNA, the CDR3 is TGTGCCAGCAGCTTCCCGGGGGAGAGCTCTGGAAACACCATATATTTT. Amino acid sequence: CASSFPGESSGNTIYF. The rearrangement joins TRBV11-2 to TRBJ1-3, with a possible D match to TRBD1 (5 bases). With 3 bases removed from V and 0 bases from J, the gap between germline ends came to 12 bases. Per germline, CDR1 SGHAT and CDR2 FQNNGV. There are 16 residues in the CDR3.

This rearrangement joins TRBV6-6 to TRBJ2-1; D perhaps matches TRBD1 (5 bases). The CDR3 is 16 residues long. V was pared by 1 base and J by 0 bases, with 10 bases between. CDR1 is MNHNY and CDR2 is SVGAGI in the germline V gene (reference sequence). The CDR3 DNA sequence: TGTGCCAGCAGTTACTGGGGCCAGAGCTCCTACAATGAGCAGTTCTTC. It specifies CASSYWGQSSYNEQFF.

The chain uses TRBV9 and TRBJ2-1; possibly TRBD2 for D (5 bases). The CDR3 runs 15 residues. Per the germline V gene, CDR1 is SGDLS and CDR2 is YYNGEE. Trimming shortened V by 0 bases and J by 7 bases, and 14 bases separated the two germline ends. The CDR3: CASSVESGRGNEQFF. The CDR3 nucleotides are TGTGCCAGCAGCGTAGAGTCAGGTCGGGGAAATGAGCAGTTCTTC.

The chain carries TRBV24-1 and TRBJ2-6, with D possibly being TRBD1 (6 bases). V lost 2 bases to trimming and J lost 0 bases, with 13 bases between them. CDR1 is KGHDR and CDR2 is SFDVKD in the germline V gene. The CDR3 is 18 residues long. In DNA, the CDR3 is TGTGCCACCAGTGATTCCCGGGACACCTCCTCTGGGGCCAACGTCCTGACTTTC. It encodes CATSDSRDTSSGANVLTF.

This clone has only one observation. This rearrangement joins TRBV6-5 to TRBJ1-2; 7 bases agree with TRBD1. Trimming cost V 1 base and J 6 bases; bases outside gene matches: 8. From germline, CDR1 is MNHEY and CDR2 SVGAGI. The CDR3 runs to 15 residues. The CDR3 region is CASSYFRQGGDGYTF. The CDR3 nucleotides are TGTGCCAGCAGTTACTTCCGACAGGGAGGTGATGGCTACACCTTC.

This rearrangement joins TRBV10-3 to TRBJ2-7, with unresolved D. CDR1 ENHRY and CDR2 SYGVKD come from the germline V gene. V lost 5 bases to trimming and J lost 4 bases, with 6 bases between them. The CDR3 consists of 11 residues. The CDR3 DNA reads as TGTGCCATCAGTAGTCGGTACGAGCAGTACTTC. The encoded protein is CAISSRYEQYF.

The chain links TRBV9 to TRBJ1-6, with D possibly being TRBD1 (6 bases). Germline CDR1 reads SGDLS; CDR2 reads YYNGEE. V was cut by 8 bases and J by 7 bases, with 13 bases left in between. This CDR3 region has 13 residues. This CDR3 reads CASAGQNNSPLHF. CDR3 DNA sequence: TGTGCCAGTGCCGGACAGAACAATTCACCCCTCCACTTT.

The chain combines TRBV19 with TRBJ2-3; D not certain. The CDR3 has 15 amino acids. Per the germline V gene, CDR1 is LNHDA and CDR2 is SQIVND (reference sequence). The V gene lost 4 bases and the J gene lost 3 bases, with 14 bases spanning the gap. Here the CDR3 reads CASSTGMIGTDTQYF. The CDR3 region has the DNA TGTGCCAGTAGTACAGGAATGATAGGAACAGATACGCAGTATTTT.

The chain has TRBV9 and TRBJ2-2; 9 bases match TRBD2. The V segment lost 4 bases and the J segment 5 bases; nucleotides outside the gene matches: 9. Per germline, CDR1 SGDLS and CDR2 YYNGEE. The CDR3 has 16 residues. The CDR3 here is CASSLGAGGPTGELFF. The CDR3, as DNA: TGTGCCAGCAGCCTAGGGGCGGGAGGGCCAACCGGGGAGCTGTTTTTT.